Shown below are 27 T cell receptor beta chains from a single sample sequenced in a study of T cell responses to AZD1222 COVID-19 vaccine. Method: immunoSEQ multiplex PCR; TCRdb's copy keeps in-frame clones and lacks some. The sample yields about 95,000 clones, roughly 91% seen once. Sequencing used peripheral blood, obtained on day 0 of AZD1222 vaccination. Receptor source: an adult in good health.

The V and J genes are TRBV20-1 and TRBJ2-3; 16 nucleotides align to TRBD2. J gave up 4 bases and V 3 bases, and 10 bases lay outside the gene matches. Germline lookup yields CDR1 DFQATT and CDR2 SNEGSKA (reference sequence). This CDR3 is 18 amino acids long. This chain's CDR3 is CSASPSGLAGGPSDTQYF. The CDR3 region has the DNA TGCAGTGCTAGTCCATCGGGACTAGCGGGGGGGCCGTCAGATACGCAGTATTTT.

The chain is built from TRBV13 and TRBJ2-5, with a weak D call TRBD1 (5 bases). Germline V lookup: CDR1 PRHDT, CDR2 FYEKMQ (reference sequence). V lost 5 bases, J lost 0 bases, and 10 bases lay in between. The CDR3 has 14 amino acids. CDR3 sequence: CASSQTGYQETQYF. The CDR3 DNA follows: TGTGCCAGCAGCCAAACAGGATACCAAGAGACCCAGTACTTC.

This chain connects TRBV19 to TRBJ1-6; D unresolved. Germline V gene lookup returns CDR1 LNHDA and CDR2 SQIVND (reference sequence). V gave up 9 bases and J gave up 5 bases, with 11 bases separating them. The CDR3 is 13 amino acids. DNA for the CDR3: TGTGCCAGCCGTTGGCGAGATAATTCACCCCTCCACTTT. It is translated as CASRWRDNSPLHF.

This rearrangement joins TRBV9 to TRBJ2-5; D possibly uses TRBD1 or TRBD2 (7 bases each). Trimming removed 0 bases from V and 3 bases from J, with 15 bases in between. The CDR3 consists of 16 residues. Per the germline V gene, CDR1 is SGDLS and CDR2 is YYNGEE. CDR3 DNA sequence: TGTGCCAGCAGCGTAGTTGGGACTACAGGGGAAGAGACCCAGTACTTC. Translated: CASSVVGTTGEETQYF.

This chain uses TRBV2 with TRBJ2-5; D may be TRBD1 (6 bases). Germline loops: CDR1 SNHLY, CDR2 FYNNEI. V gave up 5 bases and J gave up 1 base, with 17 bases separating them. The CDR3 runs to 16 residues. The chain's CDR3 is CASSQGGPSGQETQYF. DNA for the CDR3: TGTGCCAGCAGTCAAGGGGGTCCCTCCGGCCAAGAGACCCAGTACTTC. Full variable domain (outside the CDR3, taken from reference TRBV2 and TRBJ2-5): EPEVTQTPSHQVTQMGQEVILRCVPISNHLYFYWYRQILGQKVEFLVSFYNNEISEKSEIFDDQFSVERPDGSNFTLKIRSTKLEDSAMYFCASSQGGPSGQETQYFGPGTRLLVL.

V and J are TRBV5-8 and TRBJ1-2; D perhaps matches TRBD1 (6 bases). From germline, CDR1 is SGHTS and CDR2 YDEGEE. The CDR3 has 16 amino acids. Deletions cut 4 bases from V and 4 bases from J, with 20 bases between. DNA for the CDR3: TGTGCCAGCAGCCTTAAACAGGGAGTGGTTACCTATGGCTACACCTTC. Its translation: CASSLKQGVVTYGYTF.

J is TRBJ2-1 and V is TRBV2, with 12 positions matching TRBD2. The trim removed 1 base at V and 10 bases at J, leaving 8 bases unmatched. Germline V lookup: CDR1 SNHLY, CDR2 FYNNEI. CDR3 length equals 16 residues. The CDR3 loop reads CASSEVSTSGGLEQFF. The CDR3 DNA reads TGTGCCAGCAGTGAAGTCTCGACTAGCGGGGGCCTCGAGCAGTTCTTC. The full variable domain, its missing parts supplied by reference TRBV2 and TRBJ2-1, is EPEVTQTPSHQVTQMGQEVILRCVPISNHLYFYWYRQILGQKVEFLVSFYNNEISEKSEIFDDQFSVERPDGSNFTLKIRSTKLEDSAMYFCASSEVSTSGGLEQFFGPGTRLTVL.

This chain uses TRBV4-2 with TRBJ1-6; D call uncertain. Germline assignment: CDR1 LGHNA and CDR2 YNFKEQ. The V gene lost 1 base and the J gene lost 9 bases, with 16 bases spanning the gap. CDR3 length: 16 residues. The DNA of the CDR3 is TGTGCCAGCAGCCAAGTGCGTACCGCGAGTGGTTCACCCCTCCACTTT. It encodes CASSQVRTASGSPLHF.

The chain joins TRBV19 to TRBJ1-2, with D possibly being TRBD1 (5 bases). This CDR3 comprises 16 residues. Germline V gives CDR1 LNHDA, CDR2 SQIVND (reference sequence). With 7 bases removed from V and 0 bases from J, the gap between germline ends came to 18 bases. The CDR3 DNA is TGTGCCAGTAACTACGGCCGAGGGGTTCCTAACTATGGCTACACCTTC. Translated: CASNYGRGVPNYGYTF.

This chain connects TRBV4-1 to TRBJ2-1; a possible D gene is TRBD2 (5 bases). The CDR3 is made up of 15 amino acids. The germline CDR1 and CDR2 sequences are MGHRA and YSYEKL. Trimming cost V 1 base and J 4 bases, with 11 bases left between them. CDR3 protein: CASSQAGVKYNEQFF. In nucleotides, the CDR3 is TGCGCCAGCAGCCAAGCCGGGGTCAAGTACAATGAGCAGTTCTTC.

This clone occurred once. The chain links TRBV5-4 to TRBJ2-3, with TRBD1 as a possible D gene (5 bases). V lost 4 bases, J lost 5 bases, and 17 bases lay in between. The CDR3 is made up of 15 amino acids. Germline assignment: CDR1 SGHNT and CDR2 YYREEE (reference sequence). For the CDR3, the DNA is TGTGCCAGCAGCCCTGGCAGGTTGGGGCTAGATACGCAGTATTTT. Translated, it gives CASSPGRLGLDTQYF.

V is TRBV28 and J is TRBJ2-7; D may be TRBD1 (6 bases). Trimming pared 3 bases from V and 2 bases from J, leaving 11 bases between. This CDR3 has 14 residues. Germline V CDR1 and CDR2: MDHEN, SYDVKM. CDR3 protein: CASSLGDIPYEQYF. CDR3 nucleotide sequence: TGTGCCAGCAGTTTGGGGGACATACCCTACGAGCAGTACTTC.

V gene TRBV29-1 combines with J gene TRBJ1-3, with TRBD1 matching 7 bases. CDR3 length equals 14 residues. The V segment lost 8 bases and the J segment 1 base; nucleotides outside the gene matches: 8. CDR1 and CDR2 from the germline V gene are SQVTM and ANQGSEA. The CDR3 sequence: CSPEQGWSGNTIYF. The CDR3 DNA sequence: TGCAGCCCTGAACAGGGGTGGTCTGGAAACACCATATATTTT.

The chain employs TRBV14 and TRBJ2-1; a weak D match, TRBD1 (5 bases). Germline V gene data show CDR1 as SGHDN and CDR2 as FVKESK. The CDR3 is 16 amino acids. Trimming removed 0 bases at V and 5 bases at J, with 14 bases between. The DNA of the CDR3 is TGTGCCAGCAGCCAAGATATCGGACAACCTAACAATGAGCAGTTCTTC. Translation gives CASSQDIGQPNNEQFF.

The chain has TRBV7-2 and TRBJ2-1; 7 bases line up with TRBD2. The V segment lost 6 bases and the J segment 0 bases; nucleotides outside the gene matches: 2. Germline CDR1 and CDR2: SGHTA and FQGNSA. This CDR3 contains 14 residues. As DNA, the CDR3 is TGTGCCAGCAGGCCGGGGGGCTCCTACAATGAGCAGTTCTTC. This codes for CASRPGGSYNEQFF.

This chain joins TRBV10-3 and TRBJ2-3; TRBD2 agrees at 8 bases. V lost 10 bases to trimming and J lost 2 bases; unmatched junction nucleotides: 11. The V gene's germline CDR1 is ENHRY and CDR2 SYGVKD. The CDR3 has 15 residues. CDR3 nucleotides: TGTGCCACTTCTAGGGCTAGCGGGCTCACAGATACGCAGTATTTT. Its protein is CATSRASGLTDTQYF.

The chain joins TRBV5-1 to TRBJ2-1; TRBD2 might be the D (6 bases). Trimming stripped 1 base from V and 4 bases from J, with 15 bases between. The CDR3 extends over 16 amino acids. Germline values: CDR1 SGHRS, CDR2 YFSETQ. CDR3 region: CASSLLSNGLYNEQFF. CDR3 bases: TGCGCCAGCAGCTTGTTGAGCAACGGACTATACAATGAGCAGTTCTTC.

V usage is TRBV12-3 or TRBV12-4 and J usage is TRBJ1-1, with D unclear. V lost 3 bases, J lost 1 base, and 6 bases lay in between. CDR3 length equals 13 residues. The CDR3 spells CASSFHRNTEAFF. The DNA for the CDR3 is TGTGCCAGCAGTTTCCACAGGAACACTGAAGCTTTCTTT.

The genes are TRBV6-5 and TRBJ1-2, with D possibly matching TRBD1 (5 bases). CDR3 length: 13 residues. Trimming took off 10 bases at V and 5 bases at J, with 17 bases between the two ends. In germline, CDR1 is MNHEY, CDR2 SVGAGI. The CDR3 DNA sequence: TGTGCCACCAGGGACGGATCGGGGTATGGCTACACCTTC. It is translated as CATRDGSGYGYTF.

This clone was picked up one time. V is TRBV12-3 or TRBV12-4 and J is TRBJ1-2; a weak D match, TRBD1 (6 bases). Trimming left V 4 bases short and J 2 bases short, with 8 bases between. The CDR3 sequence is 13 residues long. The DNA for the CDR3 is TGTGCCAGCAGTTCTACAGGGAACTATGGCTACACCTTC. As protein: CASSSTGNYGYTF.

The V call is TRBV19, the J call TRBJ2-1, with D tentatively TRBD1 or TRBD2 (6 bases each). V was pared by 0 bases and J by 0 bases, with 21 bases between. The germline V gene has CDR1 LNHDA and CDR2 SQIVND (reference sequence). The CDR3 spans 20 residues. The CDR3 protein is CASSIDSVIRGGYSYNEQFF. CDR3 DNA: TGTGCCAGTAGTATAGATTCGGTGATAAGAGGGGGGTACTCCTACAATGAGCAGTTCTTC.

CDR3 sequence (DNA): TGTGCCAGCCACGATCAAAAGGCGGTTCAGCCCCAGCATTTT. It is translated as CASHDQKAVQPQHF. This chain uses TRBV6-5 with TRBJ1-5; D call uncertain. The CDR3 is made up of 14 amino acids. V was cut by 8 bases and J by 6 bases, with 17 bases left in between. Germline V gene data show CDR1 as MNHEY and CDR2 as SVGAGI.

The chain combines TRBV7-2 with TRBJ2-1; 8 bases align to TRBD1. This CDR3 region has 15 residues. Germline V gene sequence: CDR1 SGHTA, CDR2 FQGNSA. V was pared by 1 base and J by 1 base, with 0 bases of the junction left unmatched. The CDR3 region is CASSLGTGSYNEQFF. CDR3 DNA: TGTGCCAGCAGCTTAGGGACAGGGTCCTACAATGAGCAGTTCTTC. Filled out from reference TRBV7-2 and TRBJ2-1, the complete variable domain reads GAGVSQSPSNKVTEKGKDVELRCDPISGHTALYWYRQSLGQGLEFLIYFQGNSAPDKSGLPSDRFSAERTGGSVSTLTIQRTQQEDSAVYLCASSLGTGSYNEQFFGPGTRLTVL.

Comment on this clone: A read error may account for a junction end that differs from germline. The CDR3 is CASSLDHRGSGNTIYF. Written as DNA, the CDR3 is TGTGCCAGCAGCTTAGACCACAGGGGCTCTGGAAATACCATATATTTT. The rearrangement links TRBV13 to TRBJ1-3, with TRBD1 matching 7 bases. CDR3 length: 16 residues. Germline CDR1 is PRHDT and CDR2 is FYEKMQ (reference sequence).

The chain joins TRBV11-2 to TRBJ1-6, with D possibly TRBD1 on 5 matching bases. V shed 0 bases and J shed 7 bases, with 10 bases lying between them. In germline, CDR1 is SGHAT, CDR2 FQNNGV. The CDR3 covers 15 residues. As DNA, the CDR3 is TGTGCCAGCAGCTTAGAGGGACTGTCAAATTCACCCCTCCACTTT. It encodes CASSLEGLSNSPLHF.

The rearrangement links TRBV6-5 to TRBJ2-2; TRBD1 is a possible D gene (5 bases). CDR3 length: 15 amino acids. The ends were cut back, 6 bases at V and 1 base at J, with 12 bases in the middle. From germline, CDR1 is MNHEY and CDR2 SVGAGI. CDR3 region: CASSRDRLNTGELFF. DNA of the CDR3: TGTGCCAGCAGCAGGGATAGATTGAACACCGGGGAGCTGTTTTTT.

Concerning this clone itself: Other DNA sequences in the sample encode the same CDR3. The V gene is TRBV6-1, the J gene TRBJ1-1, with 7 bases matching TRBD1. The length of the CDR3 is 15 residues. V shed 3 bases and J 1 base; nucleotides not matched to a gene: 5. Germline assignment: CDR1 MNHNS and CDR2 SASEGT. The CDR3 is CASSEAGGRNTEAFF. Written as DNA, the CDR3 is TGTGCCAGCAGTGAGGCAGGGGGTCGGAACACTGAAGCTTTCTTT.